This T cell receptor beta chain was identified during a study of T cells after posttransplantation cyclophosphamide. Broader study findings: TRB clonality was highly associated with recipient CMV seropositivity and reactivation. Later post-transplant blood repertoires were often dominated by donor CD8+ memory clones.

Data came from immunoSEQ multiplex PCR; TCRdb stores just in-frame clones and leaves some out. The sample includes about 1,600 clones, approximately 77% of them seen just once. This CDR3 is 15 amino acids long. V lost 5 bases and J lost 2, with 13 bases in between. In germline, CDR1 is SGHTA, CDR2 FQGTGA. Notes on this clone: Its specificity is unknown.

A marrow graft followed busulfan-fludarabine conditioning, with cyclophosphamide on days +3 and +4. The chain recombines TRBV7-3 with TRBJ2-1; a possible D gene is TRBD1 (6 bases). The sequence came from a female patient in her 60s who received an allogeneic stem cell transplant from a related donor and was CMV-positive. The graft donor may be the source of some T cells. Sample: CD4+ T cells sorted from blood, taken after allogeneic stem cell transplant with posttransplant cyclophosphamide. In DNA, the CDR3 is TGTGCCAGCAGCAAAGACAGGAACACCTACAATGAGCAGTTCTTC. This translates into CASSKDRNTYNEQFF.